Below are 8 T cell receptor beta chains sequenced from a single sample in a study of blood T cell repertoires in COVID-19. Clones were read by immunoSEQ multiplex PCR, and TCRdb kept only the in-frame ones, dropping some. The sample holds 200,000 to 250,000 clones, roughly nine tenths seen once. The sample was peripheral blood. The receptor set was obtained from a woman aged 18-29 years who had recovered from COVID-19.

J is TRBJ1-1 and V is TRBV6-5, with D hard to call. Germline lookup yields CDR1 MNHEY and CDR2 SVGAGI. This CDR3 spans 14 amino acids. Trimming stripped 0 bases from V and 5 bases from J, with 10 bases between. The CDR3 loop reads CASSYSTGGTEAFF. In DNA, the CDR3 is TGTGCCAGCAGTTACTCAACTGGAGGGACTGAAGCTTTCTTT.

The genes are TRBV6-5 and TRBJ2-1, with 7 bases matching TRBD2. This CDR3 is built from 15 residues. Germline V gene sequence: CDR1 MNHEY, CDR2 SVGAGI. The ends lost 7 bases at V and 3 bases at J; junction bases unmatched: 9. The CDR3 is CASTIESGDYNEQFF. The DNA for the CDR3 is TGTGCCAGCACCATCGAGAGCGGGGACTACAATGAGCAGTTCTTC.

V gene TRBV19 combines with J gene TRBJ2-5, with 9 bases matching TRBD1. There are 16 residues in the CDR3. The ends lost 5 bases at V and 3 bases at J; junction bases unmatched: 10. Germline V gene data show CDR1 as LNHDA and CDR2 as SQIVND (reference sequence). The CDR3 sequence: CASSPAGTGHKETQYF. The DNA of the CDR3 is TGTGCCAGTAGTCCAGCGGGGACAGGGCATAAAGAGACCCAGTACTTC.

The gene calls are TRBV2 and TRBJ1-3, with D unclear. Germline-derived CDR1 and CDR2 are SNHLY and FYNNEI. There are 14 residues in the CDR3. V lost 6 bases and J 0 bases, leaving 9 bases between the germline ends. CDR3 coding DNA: TGTGCCAGCAGCTTACAGAGCTCTGGAAACACCATATATTTT. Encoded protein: CASSLQSSGNTIYF.

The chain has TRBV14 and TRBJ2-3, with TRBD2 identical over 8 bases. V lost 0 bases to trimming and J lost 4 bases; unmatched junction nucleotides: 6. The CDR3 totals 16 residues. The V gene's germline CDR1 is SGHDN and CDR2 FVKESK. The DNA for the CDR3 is TGTGCCAGCAGCCAAGAGAGGACTAGCCGTGCAGATACGCAGTATTTT. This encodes CASSQERTSRADTQYF.

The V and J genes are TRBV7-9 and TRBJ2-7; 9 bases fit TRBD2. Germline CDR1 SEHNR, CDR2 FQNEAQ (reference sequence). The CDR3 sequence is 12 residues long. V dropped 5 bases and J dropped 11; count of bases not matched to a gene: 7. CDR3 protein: CASSPRGGMEYF. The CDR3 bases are TGTGCCAGCAGCCCGCGGGGGGGGATGGAGTACTTC.

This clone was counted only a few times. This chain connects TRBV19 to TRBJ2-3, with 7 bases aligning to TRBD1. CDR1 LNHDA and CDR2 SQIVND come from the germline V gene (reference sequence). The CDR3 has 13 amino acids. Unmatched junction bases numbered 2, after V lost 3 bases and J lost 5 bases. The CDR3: CASSIRQGDTQYF. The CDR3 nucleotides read TGTGCCAGTAGTATCAGACAGGGAGATACGCAGTATTTT.

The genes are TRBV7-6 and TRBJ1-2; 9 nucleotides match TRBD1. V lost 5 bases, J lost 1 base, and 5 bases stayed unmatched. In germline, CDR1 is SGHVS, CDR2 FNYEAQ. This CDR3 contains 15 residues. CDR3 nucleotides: TGTGCCAGCAGCCCCGGACAGGGGATTAACTATGGCTACACCTTC. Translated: CASSPGQGINYGYTF. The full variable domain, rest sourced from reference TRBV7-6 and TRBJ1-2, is GAGVSQSPRYKVTKRGQDVALRCDPISGHVSLYWYRQALGQGPEFLTYFNYEAQQDKSGLPNDRFSAERPEGSISTLTIQRTEQRDSAMYRCASSPGQGINYGYTFGSGTRLTVV.